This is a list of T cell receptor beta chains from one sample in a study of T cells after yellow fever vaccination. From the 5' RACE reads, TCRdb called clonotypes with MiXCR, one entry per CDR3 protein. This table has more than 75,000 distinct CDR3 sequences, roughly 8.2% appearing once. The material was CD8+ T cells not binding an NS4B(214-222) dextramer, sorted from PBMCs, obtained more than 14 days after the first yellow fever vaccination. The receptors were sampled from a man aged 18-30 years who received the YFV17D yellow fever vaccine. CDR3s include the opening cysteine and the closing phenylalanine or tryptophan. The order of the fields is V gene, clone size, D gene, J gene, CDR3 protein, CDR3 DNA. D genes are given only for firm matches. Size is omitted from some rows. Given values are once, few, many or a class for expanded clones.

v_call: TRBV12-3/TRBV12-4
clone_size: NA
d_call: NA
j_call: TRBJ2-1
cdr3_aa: CASSHGPEQFF
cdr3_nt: TGTGCCAGCAGTCACGGACCTGAGCAGTTCTTC

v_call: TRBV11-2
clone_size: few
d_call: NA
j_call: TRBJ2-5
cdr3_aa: CASSLGLGQEGETQYF
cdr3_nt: TGTGCCAGCAGCTTAGGTCTAGGGCAGGAGGGAGAGACCCAGTACTTC

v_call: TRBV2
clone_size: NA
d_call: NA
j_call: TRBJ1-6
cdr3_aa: CASRPGWVSSPLHF
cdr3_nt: TGTGCCAGCAGGCCTGGGTGGGTTTCTTCGCCCCTCCACTTT

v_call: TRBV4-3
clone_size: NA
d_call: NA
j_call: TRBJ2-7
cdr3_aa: CASSQDWGGASYEQYF
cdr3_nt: TGCGCCAGCAGCCAAGATTGGGGGGGGGCGTCCTACGAGCAGTACTTC

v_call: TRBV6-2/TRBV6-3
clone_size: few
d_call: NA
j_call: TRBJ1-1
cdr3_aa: CASSYWQENTEAFF
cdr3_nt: TGTGCCAGCAGTTATTGGCAGGAGAACACTGAAGCTTTCTTT

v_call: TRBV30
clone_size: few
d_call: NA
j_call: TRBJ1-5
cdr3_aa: CAWSDSNSNQPQHF
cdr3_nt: TGTGCCTGGAGTGACAGCAATAGCAATCAGCCCCAGCATTTT

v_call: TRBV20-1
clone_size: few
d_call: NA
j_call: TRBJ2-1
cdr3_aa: CSARHPGRQIDEQFF
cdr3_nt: TGCAGTGCTAGACATCCGGGACGTCAGATAGATGAGCAGTTCTTC

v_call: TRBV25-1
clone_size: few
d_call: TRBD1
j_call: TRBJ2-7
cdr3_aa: CASNGGGQGRTTYEQYF
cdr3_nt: TGTGCCAGCAATGGGGGAGGACAGGGGCGGACGACCTACGAGCAGTACTTC

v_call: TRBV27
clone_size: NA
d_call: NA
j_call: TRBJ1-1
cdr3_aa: CASSLEPQGRTEAFF
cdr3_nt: TGTGCCAGCAGCTTAGAGCCCCAGGGGCGAACTGAAGCTTTCTTT

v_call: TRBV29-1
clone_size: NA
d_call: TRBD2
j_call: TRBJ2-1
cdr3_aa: CSVRTSGGYNEQFF
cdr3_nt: TGCAGCGTCCGGACTAGCGGGGGGTACAATGAGCAGTTCTTC

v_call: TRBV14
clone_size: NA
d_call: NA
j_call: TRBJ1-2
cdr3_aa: CASSQVGQFPYGYTF
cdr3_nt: TGTGCCAGCAGCCAAGTAGGACAGTTTCCCTATGGCTACACCTTC

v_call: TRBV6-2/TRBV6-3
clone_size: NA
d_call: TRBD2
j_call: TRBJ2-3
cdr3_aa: CASSYPLAGGPTDTQYF
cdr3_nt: TGTGCCAGCAGTTACCCCCTTGCGGGGGGGCCGACAGATACGCAGTATTTT

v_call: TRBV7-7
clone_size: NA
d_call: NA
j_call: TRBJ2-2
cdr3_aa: CASSLVYTGELFF
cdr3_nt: TGTGCCAGCAGCTTAGTTTACACCGGGGAGCTGTTTTTT

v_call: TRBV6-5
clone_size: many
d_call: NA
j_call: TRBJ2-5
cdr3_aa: CASSYPGETQYF
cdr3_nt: TGTGCCAGCAGTTATCCGGGCGAGACCCAGTACTTC

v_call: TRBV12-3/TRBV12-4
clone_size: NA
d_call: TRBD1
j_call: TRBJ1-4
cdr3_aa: CASSAPGQGYEKLFF
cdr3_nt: TGTGCCAGCAGTGCGCCGGGACAGGGGTACGAAAAACTGTTTTTT

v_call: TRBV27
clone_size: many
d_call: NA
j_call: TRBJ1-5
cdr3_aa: CASSLSAGTQPQHF
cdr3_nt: TGTGCCAGCAGTTTATCGGCCGGGACTCAGCCCCAGCATTTT

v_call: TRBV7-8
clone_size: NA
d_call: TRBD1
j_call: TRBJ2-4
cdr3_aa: CASSSRYTGGRNIQYF
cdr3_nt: TGTGCCAGCAGCTCTCGATACACAGGGGGTAGAAACATTCAGTACTTC

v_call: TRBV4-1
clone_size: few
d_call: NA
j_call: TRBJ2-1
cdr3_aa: CASSQGYGGPGEQFF
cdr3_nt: TGCGCCAGCAGCCAAGGGTACGGGGGGCCGGGGGAGCAGTTCTTC

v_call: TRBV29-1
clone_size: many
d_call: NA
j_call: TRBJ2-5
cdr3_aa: CSVDREETQYF
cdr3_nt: TGCAGCGTTGATCGGGAAGAGACCCAGTACTTC

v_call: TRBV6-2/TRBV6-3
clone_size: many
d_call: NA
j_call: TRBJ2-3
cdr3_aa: CASSRSTDGSTDTQYF
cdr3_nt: TGTGCCAGCAGTCGTTCCACCGACGGCAGCACAGATACGCAGTATTTT

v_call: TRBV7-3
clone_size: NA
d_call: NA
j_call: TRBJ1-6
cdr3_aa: CASSTSDPNSPLHF
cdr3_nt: TGTGCCAGCAGCACATCGGACCCCAATTCACCCCTCCACTTT

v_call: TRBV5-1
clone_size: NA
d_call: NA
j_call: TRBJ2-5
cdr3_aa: CASKGRRGLTDGETQYF
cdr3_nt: TGCGCCAGCAAAGGTCGTCGGGGGCTCACAGACGGGGAGACCCAGTACTTC

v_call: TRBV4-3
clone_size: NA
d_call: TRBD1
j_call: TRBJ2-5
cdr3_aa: CASSPRQGVTQYF
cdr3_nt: TGCGCCAGCAGCCCACGACAGGGGGTTACCCAGTACTTC

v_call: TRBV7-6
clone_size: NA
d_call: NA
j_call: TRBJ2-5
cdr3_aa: CASSPGRETQYF
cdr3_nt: TGTGCCAGCAGCCCGGGGAGAGAGACCCAGTACTTC

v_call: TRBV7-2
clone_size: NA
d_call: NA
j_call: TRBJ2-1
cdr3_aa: CASSLAVEQFF
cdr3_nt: TGTGCCAGCAGCTTAGCGGTTGAGCAGTTCTTC

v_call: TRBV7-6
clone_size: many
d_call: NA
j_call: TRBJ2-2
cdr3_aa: CASSLMAGELFF
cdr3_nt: TGTGCCAGCAGCTTGATGGCCGGGGAGCTGTTTTTT

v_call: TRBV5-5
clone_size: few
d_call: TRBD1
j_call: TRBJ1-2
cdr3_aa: CASSLVGQGVEGYTF
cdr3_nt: TGTGCCAGCAGCTTGGTGGGACAGGGAGTCGAAGGCTACACCTTC

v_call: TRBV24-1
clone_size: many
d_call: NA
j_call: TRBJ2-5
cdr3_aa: CATSDVGEETQYF
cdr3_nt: TGTGCCACCAGTGATGTAGGTGAGGAGACCCAGTACTTC

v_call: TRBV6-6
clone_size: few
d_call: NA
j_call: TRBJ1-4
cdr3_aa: CATALSEKLFF
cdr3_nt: TGTGCCACCGCTCTGAGTGAAAAACTGTTTTTT

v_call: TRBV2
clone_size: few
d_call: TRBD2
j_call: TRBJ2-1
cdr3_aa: CASRASGGGYNEQFF
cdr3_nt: TGTGCCAGCAGGGCAAGCGGGGGAGGTTACAATGAGCAGTTCTTC

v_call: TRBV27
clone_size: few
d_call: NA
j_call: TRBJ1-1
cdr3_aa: CASRGMNTEAFF
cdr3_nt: TGTGCCAGCAGGGGGATGAACACTGAAGCTTTCTTT

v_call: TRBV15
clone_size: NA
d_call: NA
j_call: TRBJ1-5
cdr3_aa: CATSRDVGGNQPQHF
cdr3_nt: TGTGCCACCAGCAGAGATGTAGGAGGGAATCAGCCCCAGCATTTT

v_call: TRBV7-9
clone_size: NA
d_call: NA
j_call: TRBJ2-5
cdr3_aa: CASSRQKVQAQYF
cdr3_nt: TGTGCCAGCAGCAGACAGAAGGTGCAGGCCCAGTACTTC

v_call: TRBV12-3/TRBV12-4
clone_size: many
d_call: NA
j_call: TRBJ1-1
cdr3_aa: CASTYRSTEAFF
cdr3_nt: TGTGCCAGCACTTACCGGAGCACTGAAGCTTTCTTT

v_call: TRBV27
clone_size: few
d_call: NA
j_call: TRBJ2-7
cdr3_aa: CASSPWSSYEQYF
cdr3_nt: TGTGCCAGCAGTCCATGGAGCTCCTACGAGCAGTACTTC

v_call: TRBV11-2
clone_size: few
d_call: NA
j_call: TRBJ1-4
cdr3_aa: CASSNSGESNEKLFF
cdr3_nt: TGTGCCAGCAGCAATTCCGGGGAGAGTAATGAAAAACTGTTTTTT

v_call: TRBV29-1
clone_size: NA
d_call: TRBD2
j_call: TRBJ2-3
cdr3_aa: CSGYSGGPSTDTQYF
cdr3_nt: TGCAGCGGATATAGCGGGGGGCCTAGCACAGATACGCAGTATTTT

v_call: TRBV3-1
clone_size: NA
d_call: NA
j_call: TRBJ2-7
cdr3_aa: CASSQGVRTSYEQYF
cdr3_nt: TGTGCCAGCAGCCAAGGGGTCAGGACCTCCTACGAGCAGTACTTC

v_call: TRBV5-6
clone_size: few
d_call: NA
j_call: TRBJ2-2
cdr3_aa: CASSLGWVAVTGELFF
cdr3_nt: TGTGCCAGCAGCTTGGGCTGGGTTGCAGTAACCGGGGAGCTGTTTTTT

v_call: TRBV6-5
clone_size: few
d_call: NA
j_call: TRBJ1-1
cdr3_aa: CASSHMNTEAFF
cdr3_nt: TGTGCCAGCAGTCACATGAACACTGAAGCTTTCTTT

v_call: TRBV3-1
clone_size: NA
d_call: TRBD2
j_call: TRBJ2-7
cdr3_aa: CASSQATGLAPLEQYF
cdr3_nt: TGTGCCAGCAGCCAAGCGACGGGACTAGCCCCTCTCGAGCAGTACTTC

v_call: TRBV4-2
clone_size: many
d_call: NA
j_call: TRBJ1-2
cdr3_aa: CASSQENADGGYTF
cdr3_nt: TGTGCCAGCAGCCAAGAGAACGCGGACGGTGGCTACACCTTC

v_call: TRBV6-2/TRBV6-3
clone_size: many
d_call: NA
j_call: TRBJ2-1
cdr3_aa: CASSYSTSYGNEQFF
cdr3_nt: TGTGCCAGCAGTTACTCGACTAGTTACGGCAATGAGCAGTTCTTC

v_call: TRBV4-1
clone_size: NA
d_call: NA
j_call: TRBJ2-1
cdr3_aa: CASSLTGVNEQFF
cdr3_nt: TGCGCCAGCAGCCTCACCGGGGTCAATGAGCAGTTCTTC

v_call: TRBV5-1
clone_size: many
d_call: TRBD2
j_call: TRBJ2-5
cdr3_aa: CASSRTSGGREETQYF
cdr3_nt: TGCGCCAGCAGCCGGACTAGCGGGGGCAGGGAAGAGACCCAGTACTTC

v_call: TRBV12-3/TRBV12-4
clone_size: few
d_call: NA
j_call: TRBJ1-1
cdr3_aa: CASSLGQAMNTEAFF
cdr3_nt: TGTGCCAGCAGTTTAGGACAGGCGATGAACACTGAAGCTTTCTTT

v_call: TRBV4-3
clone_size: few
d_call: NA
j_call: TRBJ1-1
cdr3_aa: CASSQDSGWGLNTEAFF
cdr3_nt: TGCGCCAGCAGCCAAGATTCAGGGTGGGGATTAAACACTGAAGCTTTCTTT

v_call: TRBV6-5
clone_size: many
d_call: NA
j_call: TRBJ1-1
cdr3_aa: CASSSGGRHTEAFF
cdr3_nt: TGTGCCAGCAGTTCTGGAGGCAGACACACTGAAGCTTTCTTT

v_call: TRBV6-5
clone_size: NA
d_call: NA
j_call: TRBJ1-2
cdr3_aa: CASSYSCGTGYTF
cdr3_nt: TGTGCCAGCAGTTACTCGTGCGGTACTGGCTACACCTTC

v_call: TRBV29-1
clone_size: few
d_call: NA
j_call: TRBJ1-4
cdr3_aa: CSVLTGGLLF
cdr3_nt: TGCAGCGTTTTGACCGGAGGGCTGCTTTTT

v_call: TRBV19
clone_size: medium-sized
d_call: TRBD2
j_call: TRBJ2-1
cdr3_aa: CASSILGGDEQFF
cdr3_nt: TGTGCCAGTAGTATATTGGGGGGGGATGAGCAGTTCTTC

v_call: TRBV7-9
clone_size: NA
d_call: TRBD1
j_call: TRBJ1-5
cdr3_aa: CASSGTDYSNQPQHF
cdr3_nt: TGTGCCAGCAGCGGGACAGATTATAGCAATCAGCCCCAGCATTTT

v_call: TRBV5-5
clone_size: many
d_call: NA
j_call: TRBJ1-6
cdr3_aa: CASSNSWDTSPLHF
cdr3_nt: TGTGCCAGCAGCAACTCCTGGGACACTTCACCCCTCCACTTT